A selection of T cell receptor beta chains follows, all from one sample in a study of cytomegalovirus exposure and HLA in healthy donors. Sequenced by immunoSEQ multiplex PCR; TCRdb stores in-frame clones only, minus some. The sample includes around 150,000 clones, more than 70% seen only once; the top ten take roughly 2%. Material for sequencing was PBMCs. Every receptor here comes from a woman aged 40 to 50 in good health and CMV-seronegative. CDR3s include the opening cysteine and the closing phenylalanine or tryptophan. Each record gives: clone size, V gene, D gene, J gene, CDR3 DNA, CDR3 protein. A D gene is named only where the DNA matches it firmly. Where a row states a size, it is once, few, many or the class of an expanded clone; other rows omit it.

.	TRBV6-5	.	TRBJ2-7	TGTGCCAGCAGTTACGCCCTCAGCTCCTACGAGCAGTACTTC	CASSYALSSYEQYF
.	TRBV11-2	TRBD1	TRBJ1-5	TGTGCCAGCAGCTTAGCAGGGGGCAAGCAGCCCCAGCATTTT	CASSLAGGKQPQHF
.	TRBV2	TRBD1	TRBJ1-1	TGTGCCAGCAGCGAGAACAGGGGGCAGGTAGCTTTCTTT	CASSENRGQVAFF
.	TRBV5-4	TRBD1	TRBJ2-7	TGTGCCAGCACGCTTTTTGCGGACAGGGGCGGCGAGCAGTACTTC	CASTLFADRGGEQYF
.	TRBV19	TRBD1	TRBJ2-7	TGTGCCAGTAGTATTGGGACAGGGGCCTACGAGCAGTACTTC	CASSIGTGAYEQYF
once	TRBV5-1	TRBD1	TRBJ1-5	TGCGCCAGCAGCTTTGGGCAGGGGGACCAGCCCCAGCATTTT	CASSFGQGDQPQHF
few	TRBV6-6	TRBD2	TRBJ2-2	TGTGCCAGCAGATCTAGCGGGAACACCGGGGAGCTGTTTTTT	CASRSSGNTGELFF
.	TRBV7-9	.	TRBJ1-1	TGTGCCAGCAGCTTGTTAAACGGGTACACTGAAGCTTTCTTT	CASSLLNGYTEAFF
.	TRBV2	.	TRBJ1-6	TGTGCCAGCATCCTGGATGGAGGGCGGGCTCCCCTCCACTTT	CASILDGGRAPLHF
.	TRBV5-1	.	TRBJ2-3	TGCGCCAGCAGCTTGGCCTTTAGCGGAAGCACAGATACGCAGTATTTT	CASSLAFSGSTDTQYF
.	TRBV7-2	.	TRBJ2-5	TGTGCCAGCAGCTTCGCCCCACGGGAGACCCAGTACTTC	CASSFAPRETQYF
.	TRBV2	TRBD1	TRBJ1-1	TGTGCCAGCAGTGTGGGGTGGGAACAGGGGGCTGAAGCTTTCTTT	CASSVGWEQGAEAFF
.	TRBV14	TRBD1	TRBJ1-3	TGTGCCAGCAGCTCACAGGGGGCGCGGGGAAACACCATATATTTT	CASSSQGARGNTIYF
few	TRBV19	.	TRBJ1-4	TGTGCCAGTAGAGAACAGGTTACTAATGAAAAACTGTTTTTT	CASREQVTNEKLFF
.	TRBV14	TRBD1	TRBJ2-1	TGTGCCAGCACCCTCTATCCGGGACAGGGGGGTGAGCAGTTCTTC	CASTLYPGQGGEQFF
.	TRBV2	.	TRBJ1-5	TGTGCCAGCAGAGGGGGTCAACAGGAGCCCCAGCATTTT	CASRGGQQEPQHF
once	TRBV6-1	TRBD1	TRBJ2-7	TGTGCCAGCAGTCCCCAGGGACAGGGCGTTGGTGAGCAGTACTTC	CASSPQGQGVGEQYF
once	TRBV7-9	.	TRBJ2-7	TGTGCCAGCAGCTGGCGCGGCGTGTTCGAGCAGTACTTC	CASSWRGVFEQYF
.	TRBV6-5	.	TRBJ2-7	TGTGCCAGCAGTTACAGGTTCGGGGGGCACGAGCAGTACTTC	CASSYRFGGHEQYF
.	TRBV4-2	TRBD2	TRBJ2-7	TGTGCCAGCAGCCAAGATGGGGTTAGCGGGAGTGAACGCGAGCAGTACTTC	CASSQDGVSGSEREQYF
once	TRBV4-2	.	TRBJ2-3	TGTGCCAGCAGCCAAAGGCGGGGCACAGATACGCAGTATTTT	CASSQRRGTDTQYF
once	TRBV2	TRBD1	TRBJ2-2	TGTGCCAGCAGCTACACAGGGGGCGCGCCCGGGGAGCTGTTTTTT	CASSYTGGAPGELFF
.	TRBV9	.	TRBJ1-2	TGTGCCAGCAGCGTATTGCACAGGTCGAGATCTAACTATGGCTACACCTTC	CASSVLHRSRSNYGYTF
.	TRBV6-1	TRBD1	TRBJ1-5	TGTGCCAGCAGTGAACACAGGGGGCGACTGCCCCAGCATTTT	CASSEHRGRLPQHF
.	TRBV7-2	TRBD2	TRBJ2-3	TGTGCCAGCAGCTTAGGACTAGCGGAAGGCACAGATACGCAGTATTTT	CASSLGLAEGTDTQYF
.	TRBV18	TRBD2	TRBJ2-2	TGTGCCAGCTCACCACAAGCGGGGGCGACCGGGGAGCTGTTTTTT	CASSPQAGATGELFF
.	TRBV5-1	TRBD2	TRBJ2-3	TGCGCCAGCAGCAAGGAGTCGGGAGCGGGGACCACAGATACGCAGTATTTT	CASSKESGAGTTDTQYF
.	TRBV28	TRBD1	TRBJ1-2	TGTGCCAGCACGAACAGGGGGTTGGCTCATTACTACACCTTC	CASTNRGLAHYYTF
.	TRBV9	TRBD2	TRBJ2-1	TGTGCCAGCAGCGTAGACTTTGGGAGCGGGAGTTACAATGAGCAGTTCTTC	CASSVDFGSGSYNEQFF
.	TRBV7-9	.	TRBJ2-7	TGTGCCAGCAGCCCTTACAGGGTCAACGAGCAGTACTTC	CASSPYRVNEQYF
.	TRBV30	TRBD2	TRBJ2-7	TGTGCCTTGAGTTTAGCGGGAGGGGCCTACGAGCAGTACTTC	CALSLAGGAYEQYF
few	TRBV5-1	.	TRBJ2-7	TGCGCCAGCAGCTTGGCCGGGCGGGGCTACGAGCAGTACTTC	CASSLAGRGYEQYF
.	TRBV6-5	TRBD2	TRBJ2-7	TGTGCCAGCACTCCCGGGACTAGCGGCCTCGGTCAGTACTTC	CASTPGTSGLGQYF
.	TRBV7-8	TRBD1	TRBJ2-7	TGTGCCAGCAGCTTAGTATCGGGCTTCGGGACAGGGACCTACGAGCAGTACTTC	CASSLVSGFGTGTYEQYF
.	TRBV18	TRBD1	TRBJ2-2	TGTGCCAGCTCACCAGCAGGGGGAGCGAACACCGGGGAGCTGTTTTTT	CASSPAGGANTGELFF
.	TRBV10-2	TRBD2	TRBJ2-1	TGCGCCAGCAGGGAAAGCGGGGCGTCCTACAATGAGCAGTTCTTC	CASRESGASYNEQFF
.	TRBV30	.	TRBJ2-2	TGTGCTCATTCACTAAACAGGGTCACCGGGGAGCTGTTTTTT	CAHSLNRVTGELFF
few	TRBV5-1	.	TRBJ2-7	TGCGCCACCTCCGAAGAGGTTAGCTCCTACGAGCAGTACTTC	CATSEEVSSYEQYF
once	TRBV7-2	.	TRBJ2-7	TGTGCCAGCAGCATCGGGATAGAGCAGTACTTC	CASSIGIEQYF
.	TRBV6-5	.	TRBJ1-5	TGTGCCAGCAGTTCCAGGGATGCTCAGCCCCAGCATTTT	CASSSRDAQPQHF
.	TRBV30	.	TRBJ2-1	TGTGCCTGGAGAATCGCTGTACTGTCGAGCTCCTACAATGAGCAGTTCTTC	CAWRIAVLSSSYNEQFF
.	TRBV4-2	TRBD2	TRBJ2-7	TGTGCCAGCAGCCAAGATCTGGGACTAGTCACCTACGAGCAGTACTTC	CASSQDLGLVTYEQYF
.	TRBV2	.	TRBJ1-5	TGTGCCAGCAGTCTAGTGAGGGGCAATCAGCCCCAGCATTTT	CASSLVRGNQPQHF
.	TRBV2	.	TRBJ2-2	TGTGCCAGCATCCTAGGGCCCCCGGGGACCGGGGAGCTGTTTTTT	CASILGPPGTGELFF
.	TRBV7-2	TRBD1	TRBJ2-7	TGTGCCAGCACCAACACAGGGGTGTACGAGCAGTACTTC	CASTNTGVYEQYF
.	TRBV7-2	.	TRBJ1-2	TGTGCCAGCAGCCCAATTATGGGGGCGGGAGGGTATGGCTACACCTTC	CASSPIMGAGGYGYTF
.	TRBV19	TRBD2	TRBJ2-2	TGTGCCAGTAAAGAACTAGCGGGATACACCGGGGAGCTGTTTTTT	CASKELAGYTGELFF
once	TRBV18	TRBD1	TRBJ1-2	TGTGCCAGCTCACCACAACAGGGGGACTATGGCTACACCTTC	CASSPQQGDYGYTF
.	TRBV2	TRBD2	TRBJ2-2	TGTGCCAGCGTGGGCCGACGGGGGGGAGGATCGGACACCGGGGAGCTGTTTTTT	CASVGRRGGGSDTGELFF